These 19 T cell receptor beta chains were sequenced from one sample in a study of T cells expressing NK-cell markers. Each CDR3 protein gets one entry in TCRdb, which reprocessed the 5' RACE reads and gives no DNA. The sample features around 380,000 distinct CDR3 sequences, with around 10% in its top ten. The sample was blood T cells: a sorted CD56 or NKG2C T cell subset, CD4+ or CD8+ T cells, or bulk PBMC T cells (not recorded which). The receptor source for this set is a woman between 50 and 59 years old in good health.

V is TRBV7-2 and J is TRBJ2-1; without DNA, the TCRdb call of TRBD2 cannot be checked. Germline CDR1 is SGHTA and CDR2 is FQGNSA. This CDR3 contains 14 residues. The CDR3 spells CASSLLRDYNEQFF.

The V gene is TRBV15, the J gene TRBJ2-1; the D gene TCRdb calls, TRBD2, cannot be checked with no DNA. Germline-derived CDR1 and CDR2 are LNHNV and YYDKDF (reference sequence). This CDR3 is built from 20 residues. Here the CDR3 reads CATSREGGLVQFSPGNEQFF.

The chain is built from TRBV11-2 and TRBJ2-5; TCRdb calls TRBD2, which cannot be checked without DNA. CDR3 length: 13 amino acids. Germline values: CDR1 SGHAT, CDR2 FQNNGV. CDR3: CASRSLAAGTQYF.

CDR3 in amino acids: CASSNGTGGEQETQYF. The V and J genes are TRBV19 and TRBJ2-5; the TCRdb call, TRBD1, lacks DNA for checking. Germline CDR1 and CDR2: LNHDA and SQIVND (reference sequence). The CDR3 extends over 16 amino acids.

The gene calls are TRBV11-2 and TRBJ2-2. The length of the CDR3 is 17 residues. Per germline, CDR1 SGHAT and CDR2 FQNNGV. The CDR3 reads CASSLGPTAWVTGELFF.

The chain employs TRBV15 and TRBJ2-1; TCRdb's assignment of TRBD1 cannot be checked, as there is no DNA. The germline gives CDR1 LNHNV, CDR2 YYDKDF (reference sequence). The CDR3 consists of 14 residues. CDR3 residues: CAPGGQGADNEQFF.

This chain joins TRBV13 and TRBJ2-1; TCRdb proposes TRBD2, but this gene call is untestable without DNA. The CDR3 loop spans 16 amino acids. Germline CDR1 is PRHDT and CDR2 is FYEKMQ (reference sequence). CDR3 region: CASSEILAGAYNEQFF.

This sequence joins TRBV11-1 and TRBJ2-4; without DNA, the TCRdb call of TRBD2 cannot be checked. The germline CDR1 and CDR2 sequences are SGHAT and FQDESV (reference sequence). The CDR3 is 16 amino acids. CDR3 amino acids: CASSTRLEGAKNIQYF.

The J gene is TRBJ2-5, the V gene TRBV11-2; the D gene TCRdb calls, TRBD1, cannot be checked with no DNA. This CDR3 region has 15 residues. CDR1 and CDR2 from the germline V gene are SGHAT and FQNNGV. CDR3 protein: CASSLGEGGRETQYF.

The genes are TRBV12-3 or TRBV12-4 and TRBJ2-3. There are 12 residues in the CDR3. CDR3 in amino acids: CASRAYTDTQYF.

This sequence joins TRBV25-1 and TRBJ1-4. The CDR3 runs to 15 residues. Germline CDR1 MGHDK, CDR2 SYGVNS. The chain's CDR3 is CASSGAAIFNEKLFF.

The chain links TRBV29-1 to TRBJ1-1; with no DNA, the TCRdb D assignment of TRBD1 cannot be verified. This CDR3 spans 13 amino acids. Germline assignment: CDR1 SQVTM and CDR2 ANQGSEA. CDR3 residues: CSVGGMGKAEAFF.

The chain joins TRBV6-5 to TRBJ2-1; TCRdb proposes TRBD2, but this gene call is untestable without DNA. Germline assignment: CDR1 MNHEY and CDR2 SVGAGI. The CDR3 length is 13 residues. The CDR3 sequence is CASSLGAGTSSIF.

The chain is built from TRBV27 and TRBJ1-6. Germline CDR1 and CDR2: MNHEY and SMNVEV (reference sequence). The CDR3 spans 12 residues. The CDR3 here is CASRTYFSPLHF.

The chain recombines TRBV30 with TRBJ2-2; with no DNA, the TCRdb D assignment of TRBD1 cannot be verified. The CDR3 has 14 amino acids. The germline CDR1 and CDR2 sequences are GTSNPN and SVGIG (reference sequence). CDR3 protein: CAWRDRSYTGELFF.

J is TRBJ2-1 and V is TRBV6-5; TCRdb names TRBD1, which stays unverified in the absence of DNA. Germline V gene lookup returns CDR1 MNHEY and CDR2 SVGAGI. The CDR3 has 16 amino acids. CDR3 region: CATLPSVPSSYNEQFF.

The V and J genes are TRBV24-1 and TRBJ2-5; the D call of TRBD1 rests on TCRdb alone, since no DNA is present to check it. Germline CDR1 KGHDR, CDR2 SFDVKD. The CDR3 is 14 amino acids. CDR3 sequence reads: CATSGRQGQETQYF.

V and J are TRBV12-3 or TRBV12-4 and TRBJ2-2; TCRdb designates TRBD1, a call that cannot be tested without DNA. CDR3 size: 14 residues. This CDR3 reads CASILDRATGELFF.

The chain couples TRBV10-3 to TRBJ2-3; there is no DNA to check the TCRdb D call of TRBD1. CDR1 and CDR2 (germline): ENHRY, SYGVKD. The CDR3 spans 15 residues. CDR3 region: CAISDQGTGEDTQYF.